This TCR beta chain was identified during a study of T-cell reconstitution after alpha-beta-depleted transplantation in children. This clonotype has at least ten counts. In germline, CDR1 is MNHNS, CDR2 SASEGT. The CDR3 contains 18 residues. Germline trimming cut 6 bases from V and 2 bases from J; bases unmatched to any gene: 14. The TCRbeta library incorporated unique molecular identifiers. One entry per CDR3 protein, called by TCRdb with MiXCR from the PCR reads. The table records 190,000 or so distinct CDR3 sequences, around 6.8% of them present only once. Specimen: PBMCs from the stem cell graft donor, collected from the stem cell graft. The chain employs TRBV6-1 and TRBJ2-3, with 10 bases matching TRBD1. This TCR was recovered from a human donor who donated a stem cell graft to a child with Wiskott-Aldrich syndrome. CDR3: CASRVSPGTGALTDTQYF. In nucleotides, the CDR3 is TGTGCCAGCAGGGTGAGCCCCGGGACAGGGGCCCTCACAGATACGCAGTATTTT.